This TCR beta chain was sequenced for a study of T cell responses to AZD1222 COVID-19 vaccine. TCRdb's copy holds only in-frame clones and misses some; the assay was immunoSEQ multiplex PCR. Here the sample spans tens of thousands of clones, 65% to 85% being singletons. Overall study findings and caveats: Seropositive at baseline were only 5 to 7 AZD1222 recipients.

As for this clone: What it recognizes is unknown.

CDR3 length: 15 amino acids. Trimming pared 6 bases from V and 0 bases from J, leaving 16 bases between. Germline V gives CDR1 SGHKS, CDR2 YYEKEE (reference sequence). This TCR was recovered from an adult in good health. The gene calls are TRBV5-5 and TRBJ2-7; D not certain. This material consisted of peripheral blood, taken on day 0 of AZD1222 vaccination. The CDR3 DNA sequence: TGTGCCAGCACCCTGGCATGGGCGGTCTCCTACGAGCAGTACTTC. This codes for CASTLAWAVSYEQYF.